This record concerns one T cell receptor beta chain sequence. Its antigen is currently unknown. This specimen comes from a study of cytomegalovirus exposure and HLA in healthy donors. General observations from the study: TCR association rates varied by HLA locus in a later analysis, with DRB1 highest and HLA-C lowest.

Germline V gene lookup returns CDR1 SGHDT and CDR2 YYEEEE. The CDR3 length is 14 residues. The trim removed 4 bases at V and 2 bases at J, leaving 6 bases unmatched. PCR primers comprised 60 Vbeta and 13 Jbeta primers. Produced via immunoSEQ multiplex PCR; TCRdb's table is partial and in-frame only. Of 150,000 to 200,000 clones listed, approximately 76% are singletons. Sequencing was carried out using PBMCs. The chain is built from TRBV5-6 and TRBJ2-7, with TRBD2 matching 7 bases. This clonotype originated in a female donor in good health and CMV-seronegative. CDR3 sequence reads: CASSLSRGTYEQYF. The CDR3 DNA reads TGTGCCAGCAGCCTATCGCGGGGGACCTACGAGCAGTACTTC.